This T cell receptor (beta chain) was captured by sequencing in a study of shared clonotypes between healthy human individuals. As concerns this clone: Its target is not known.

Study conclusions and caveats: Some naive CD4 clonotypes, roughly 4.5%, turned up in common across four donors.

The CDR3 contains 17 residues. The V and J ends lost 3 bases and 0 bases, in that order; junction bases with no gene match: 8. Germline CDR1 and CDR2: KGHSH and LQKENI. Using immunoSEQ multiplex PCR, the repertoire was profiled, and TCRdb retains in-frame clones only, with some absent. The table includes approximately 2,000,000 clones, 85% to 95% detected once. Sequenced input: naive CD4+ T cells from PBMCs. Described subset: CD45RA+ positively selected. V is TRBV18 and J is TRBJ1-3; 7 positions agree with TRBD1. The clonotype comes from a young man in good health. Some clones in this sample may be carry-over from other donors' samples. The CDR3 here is CASSPWQGVTSGNTIYF. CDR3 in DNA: TGTGCCAGCTCACCGTGGCAGGGGGTTACCTCTGGAAACACCATATATTTT.